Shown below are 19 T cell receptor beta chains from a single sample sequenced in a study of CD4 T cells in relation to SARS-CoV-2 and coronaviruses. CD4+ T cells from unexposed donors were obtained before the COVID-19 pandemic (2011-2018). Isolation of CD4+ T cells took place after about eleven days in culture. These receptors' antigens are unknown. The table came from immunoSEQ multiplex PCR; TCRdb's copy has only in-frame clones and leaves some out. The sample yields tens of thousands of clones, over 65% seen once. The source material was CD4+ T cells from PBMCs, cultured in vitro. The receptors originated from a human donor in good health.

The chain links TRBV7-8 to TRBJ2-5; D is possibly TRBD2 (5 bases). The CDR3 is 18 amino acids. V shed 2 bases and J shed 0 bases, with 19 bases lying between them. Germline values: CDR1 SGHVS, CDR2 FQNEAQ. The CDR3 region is CASSLLRGLTSYQETQYF. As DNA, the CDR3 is TGTGCCAGCAGCTTATTACGGGGTCTTACGTCGTACCAAGAGACCCAGTACTTC.

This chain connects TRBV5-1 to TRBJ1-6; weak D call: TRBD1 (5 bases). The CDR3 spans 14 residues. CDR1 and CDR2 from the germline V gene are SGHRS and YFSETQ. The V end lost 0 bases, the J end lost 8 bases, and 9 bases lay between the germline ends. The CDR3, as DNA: TGCGCCAGCAGCTTGGCCCAGGGTGATTCACCCCTCCACTTT. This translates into CASSLAQGDSPLHF.

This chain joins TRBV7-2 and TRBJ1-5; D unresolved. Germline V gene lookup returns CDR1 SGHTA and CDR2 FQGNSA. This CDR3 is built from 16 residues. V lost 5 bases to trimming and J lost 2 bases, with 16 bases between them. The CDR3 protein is CASSLTPPRGNQPQHF. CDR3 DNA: TGTGCCAGCAGCCTTACACCCCCAAGGGGCAATCAGCCCCAGCATTTT.

The CDR3 DNA sequence: TGTGCCAGCAGCCTACAGGGGGCGAAGGTTGTAGATACGCAGTATTTT. Its protein is CASSLQGAKVVDTQYF. This chain connects TRBV11-2 to TRBJ2-3, with TRBD1 identical over 9 bases. Germline CDR1 and CDR2: SGHAT and FQNNGV. V was clipped by 5 bases and J by 5 bases; unmatched bases: 11. This CDR3 is 16 amino acids long.

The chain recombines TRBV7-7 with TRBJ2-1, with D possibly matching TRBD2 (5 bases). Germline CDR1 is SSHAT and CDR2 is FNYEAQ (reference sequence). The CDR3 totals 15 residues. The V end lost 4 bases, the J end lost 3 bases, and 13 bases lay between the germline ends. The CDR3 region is CASSSDRTHYNEQFF. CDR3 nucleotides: TGTGCCAGCAGCTCCGACCGGACTCACTACAATGAGCAGTTCTTC.

The CDR3 spells CASSPSEGAGNQPQHF. The CDR3 region has the DNA TGTGCCAGCAGCCCCTCCGAGGGGGCGGGCAATCAGCCCCAGCATTTT. The rearrangement links TRBV3-1 (or the pseudogene TRBV3-2) to TRBJ1-5, with 7 bases fitting TRBD1. In germline, CDR1 is LGHDT, CDR2 YNNKEL (reference sequence). This CDR3 has 16 residues. J lost 2 bases, V lost 4 bases, and 8 bases had no gene match.

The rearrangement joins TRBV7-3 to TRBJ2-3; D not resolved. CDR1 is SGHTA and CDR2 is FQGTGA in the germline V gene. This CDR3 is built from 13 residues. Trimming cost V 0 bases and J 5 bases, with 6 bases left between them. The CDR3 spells CASSLTYEDTQYF. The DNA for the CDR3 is TGTGCCAGCAGCTTAACTTACGAAGATACGCAGTATTTT.

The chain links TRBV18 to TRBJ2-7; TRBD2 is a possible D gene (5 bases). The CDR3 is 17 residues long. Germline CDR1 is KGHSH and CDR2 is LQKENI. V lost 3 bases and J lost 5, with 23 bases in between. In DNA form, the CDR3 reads TGTGCCAGCTCACCTTTTGGTGGTGGGAGTGCCTCAAACGAGCAGTACTTC. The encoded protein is CASSPFGGGSASNEQYF.

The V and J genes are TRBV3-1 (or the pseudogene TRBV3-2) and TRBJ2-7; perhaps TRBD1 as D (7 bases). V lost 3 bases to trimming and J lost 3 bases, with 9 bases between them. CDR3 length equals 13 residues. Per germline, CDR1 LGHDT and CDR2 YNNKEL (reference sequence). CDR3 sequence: CASSQRDSYEQYF. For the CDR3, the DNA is TGTGCCAGCAGCCAGCGGGACAGCTACGAGCAGTACTTC.

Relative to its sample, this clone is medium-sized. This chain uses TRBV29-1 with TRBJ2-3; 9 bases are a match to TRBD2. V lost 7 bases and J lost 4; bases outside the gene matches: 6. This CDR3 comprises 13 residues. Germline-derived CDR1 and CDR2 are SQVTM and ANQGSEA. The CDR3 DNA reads TGCAGCGCTGGGACTAGCTCGGCAGATACGCAGTATTTT. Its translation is CSAGTSSADTQYF.

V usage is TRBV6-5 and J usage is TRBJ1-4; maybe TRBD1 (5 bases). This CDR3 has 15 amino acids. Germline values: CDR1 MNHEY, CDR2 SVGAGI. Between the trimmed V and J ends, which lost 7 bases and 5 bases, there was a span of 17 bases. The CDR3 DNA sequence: TGTGCCAGCACCTCCTTGCAGGGAAAGAATGAAAAACTGTTTTTT. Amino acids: CASTSLQGKNEKLFF.

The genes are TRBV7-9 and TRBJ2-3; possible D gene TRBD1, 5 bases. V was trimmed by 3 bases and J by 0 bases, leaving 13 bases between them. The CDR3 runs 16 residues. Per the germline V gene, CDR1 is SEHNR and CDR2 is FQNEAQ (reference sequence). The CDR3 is CASSFRALISTDTQYF. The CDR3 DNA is TGTGCCAGCAGCTTCAGGGCACTTATTAGCACAGATACGCAGTATTTT. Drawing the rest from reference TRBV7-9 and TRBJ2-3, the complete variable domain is DTGVSQNPRHKITKRGQNVTFRCDPISEHNRLYWYRQTLGQGPEFLTYFQNEAQLEKSRLLSDRFSAERPKGSFSTLEIQRTEQGDSAMYLCASSFRALISTDTQYFGPGTRLTVL.

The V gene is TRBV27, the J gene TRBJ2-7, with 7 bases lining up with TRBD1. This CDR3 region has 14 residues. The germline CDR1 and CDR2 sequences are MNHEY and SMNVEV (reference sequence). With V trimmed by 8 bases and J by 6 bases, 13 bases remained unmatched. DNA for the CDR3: TGTGCCAGCTCCAATACAGGGGAAAGTGGCGAGCAGTACTTC. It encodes CASSNTGESGEQYF.

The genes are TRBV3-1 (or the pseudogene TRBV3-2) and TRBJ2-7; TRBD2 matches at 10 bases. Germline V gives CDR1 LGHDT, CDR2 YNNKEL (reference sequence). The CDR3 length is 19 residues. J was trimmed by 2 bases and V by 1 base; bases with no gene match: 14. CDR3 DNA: TGTGCCAGCAGCCAAGCCCGCCTATTTTCTAGCGGGAGACCCTACGAGCAGTACTTC. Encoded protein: CASSQARLFSSGRPYEQYF.

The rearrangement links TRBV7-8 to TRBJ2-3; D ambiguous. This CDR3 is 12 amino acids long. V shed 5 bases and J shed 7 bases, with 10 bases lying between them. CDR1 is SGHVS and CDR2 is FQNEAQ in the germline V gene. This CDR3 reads CASSRERYTQYF. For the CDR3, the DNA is TGTGCCAGCAGCCGAGAGCGATATACGCAGTATTTT.

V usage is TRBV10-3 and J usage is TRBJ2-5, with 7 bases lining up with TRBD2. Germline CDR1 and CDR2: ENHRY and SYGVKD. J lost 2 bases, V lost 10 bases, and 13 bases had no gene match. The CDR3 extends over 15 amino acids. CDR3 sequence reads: CASLDGASGQETQYF. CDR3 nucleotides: TGTGCCAGCCTAGACGGGGCTAGCGGACAAGAGACCCAGTACTTC.

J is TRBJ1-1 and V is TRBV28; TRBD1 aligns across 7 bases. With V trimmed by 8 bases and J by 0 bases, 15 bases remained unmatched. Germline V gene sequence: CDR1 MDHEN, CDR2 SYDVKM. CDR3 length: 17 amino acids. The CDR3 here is CASSPVRGQNMNTEAFF. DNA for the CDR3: TGTGCCAGCTCGCCTGTGAGGGGACAGAATATGAACACTGAAGCTTTCTTT.

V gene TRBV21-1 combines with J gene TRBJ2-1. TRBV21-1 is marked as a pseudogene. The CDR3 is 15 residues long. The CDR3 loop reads CASSKYSTRGGEQFF. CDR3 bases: TGTGCCAGCAGCAAATATTCTACCCGTGGGGGTGAGCAGTTCTTC.

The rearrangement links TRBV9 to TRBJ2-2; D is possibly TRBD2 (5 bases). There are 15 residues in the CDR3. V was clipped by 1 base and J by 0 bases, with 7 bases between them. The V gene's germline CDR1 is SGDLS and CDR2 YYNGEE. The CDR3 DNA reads TGTGCCAGCAGCGTATCCGGGACGAACACCGGGGAGCTGTTTTTT. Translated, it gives CASSVSGTNTGELFF.